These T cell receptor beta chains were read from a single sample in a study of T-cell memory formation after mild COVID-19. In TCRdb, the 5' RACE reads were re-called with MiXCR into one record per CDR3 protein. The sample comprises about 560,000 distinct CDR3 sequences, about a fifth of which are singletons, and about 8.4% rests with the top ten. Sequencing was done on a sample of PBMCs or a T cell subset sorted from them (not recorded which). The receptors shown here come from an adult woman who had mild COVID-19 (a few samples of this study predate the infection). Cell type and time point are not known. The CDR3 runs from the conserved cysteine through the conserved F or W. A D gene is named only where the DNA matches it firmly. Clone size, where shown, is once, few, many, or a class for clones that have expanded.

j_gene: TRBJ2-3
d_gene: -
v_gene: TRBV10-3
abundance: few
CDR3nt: TGTGCCATCAGTGAGTCGATAGGAGGGGCAGATACGCAGTATTTT
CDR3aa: CAISESIGGADTQYF

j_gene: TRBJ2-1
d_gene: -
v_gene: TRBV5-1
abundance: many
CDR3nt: TGTGCCAGCAGCTTAGGGACGAGCTCCTACAATGAGCAGTTCTTC
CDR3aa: CASSLGTSSYNEQFF

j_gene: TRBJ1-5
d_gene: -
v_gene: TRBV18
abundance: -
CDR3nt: TGTGCCAGCTCACAGGCCGGCGGGGAGGGACCGGGACCCCAGCATTTT
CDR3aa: CASSQAGGEGPGPQHF

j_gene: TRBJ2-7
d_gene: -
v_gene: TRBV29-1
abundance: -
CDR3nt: TGCAGCGTTGAAGGACAGGTTGGAACCTACGAGCAGTACTTC
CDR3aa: CSVEGQVGTYEQYF

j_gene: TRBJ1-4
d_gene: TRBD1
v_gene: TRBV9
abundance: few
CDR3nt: TGTGCCAGCAGCTTCGCAGGGGGGGCGACTTCTAATGAAAAACTGTTTTTT
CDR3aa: CASSFAGGATSNEKLFF

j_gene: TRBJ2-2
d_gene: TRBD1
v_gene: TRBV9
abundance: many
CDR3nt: TGTGCCAGCAGCGTCGGACAGGGAAACACCGGGGAGCTGTTTTTT
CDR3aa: CASSVGQGNTGELFF

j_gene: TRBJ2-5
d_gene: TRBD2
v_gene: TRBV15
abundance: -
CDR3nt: TGTGCCACCAGCAGGGGTTACGGTAGCGGGATGACGGAGACCCAGTACTTC
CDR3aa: CATSRGYGSGMTETQYF

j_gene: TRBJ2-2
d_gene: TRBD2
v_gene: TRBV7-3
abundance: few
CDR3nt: TGTGCCAGCAGCGTGCTAGCGGGGGGAAACACCGGGGAGCTGTTTTTT
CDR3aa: CASSVLAGGNTGELFF

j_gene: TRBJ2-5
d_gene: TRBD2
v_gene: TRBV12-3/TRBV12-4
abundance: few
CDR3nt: TGTGCCAGCAGCTACAAGACTAGCTGGGAGACCCAGTACTTC
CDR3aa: CASSYKTSWETQYF

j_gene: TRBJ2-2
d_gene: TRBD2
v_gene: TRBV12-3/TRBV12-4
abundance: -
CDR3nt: TGTGCCAGCAGTCGTACTAGCGGGAGGGTCATCGGGGAGCTGTTTTTT
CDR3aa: CASSRTSGRVIGELFF

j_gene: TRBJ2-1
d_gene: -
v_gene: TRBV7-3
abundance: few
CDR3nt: TGTGCCAGCAGCTTGTTCGTCACAGGAACCTACAATGAGCAGTTCTTC
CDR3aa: CASSLFVTGTYNEQFF

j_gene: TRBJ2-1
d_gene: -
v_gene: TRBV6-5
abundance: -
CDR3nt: TGTGCCAGCAGTTACGTCCTTCCCGTTGAACTCCCCAACAATGAGCAGTTCTTC
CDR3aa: CASSYVLPVELPNNEQFF

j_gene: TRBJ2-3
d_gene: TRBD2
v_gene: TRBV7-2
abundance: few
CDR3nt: TGTGCCAGCAGCTCTACACGGACTAGCGGCGACACGCAGTATTTT
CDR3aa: CASSSTRTSGDTQYF

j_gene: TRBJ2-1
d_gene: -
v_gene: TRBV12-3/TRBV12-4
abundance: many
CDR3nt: TGTGCCAGCGAGGGGGGGATTATGCGCAATGAGCAGTTCTTC
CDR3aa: CASEGGIMRNEQFF

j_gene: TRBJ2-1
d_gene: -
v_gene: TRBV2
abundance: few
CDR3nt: TGTGCCAGCAGAGCAGAGCGTCTGGGTAACTCCGGTGAGCAGTTCTTC
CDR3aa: CASRAERLGNSGEQFF

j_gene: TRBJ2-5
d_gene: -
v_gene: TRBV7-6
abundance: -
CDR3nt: TGTGCCAGCAGCCCTACTCGGGGGAACCAAGAGACCCAGTACTTC
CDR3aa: CASSPTRGNQETQYF

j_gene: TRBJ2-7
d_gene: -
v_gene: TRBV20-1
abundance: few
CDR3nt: TGCAGTGCCACCAAAATTCAGGGCTATCAGTACGAGCAGTACTTC
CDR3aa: CSATKIQGYQYEQYF

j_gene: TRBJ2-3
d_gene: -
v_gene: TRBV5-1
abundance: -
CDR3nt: TGCGCCAGCACGGGGGAGGACGTCTTATACACAGATACGCAGTATTTT
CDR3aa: CASTGEDVLYTDTQYF

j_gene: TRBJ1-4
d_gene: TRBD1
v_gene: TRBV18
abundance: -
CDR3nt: TGTGCCAGCTCACCGGACAGGACAACTAATGAAAAACTGTTTTTT
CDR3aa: CASSPDRTTNEKLFF

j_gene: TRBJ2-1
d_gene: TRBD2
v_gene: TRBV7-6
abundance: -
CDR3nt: TGTGCCAGCAGCTTTCTAGCGGGAACTGACTCCTACAATGAGCAGTTCTTC
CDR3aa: CASSFLAGTDSYNEQFF

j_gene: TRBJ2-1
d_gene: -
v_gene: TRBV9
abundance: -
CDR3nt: TGTGCCAGCAGCACCGCCAGTGGGGGAGTTAATGAGCAGTTCTTC
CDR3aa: CASSTASGGVNEQFF

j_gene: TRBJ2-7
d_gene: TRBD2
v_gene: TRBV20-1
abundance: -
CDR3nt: TGCAGTGCTAGAGGTTTTAAGGCTAGCGGGAGTGAGTACGAGCAGTACTTC
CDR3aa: CSARGFKASGSEYEQYF

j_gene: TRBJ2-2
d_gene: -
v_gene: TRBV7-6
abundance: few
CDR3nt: TGTGCCAGCAGCTGGGCGGCAGGTTTGTCCGCCGGGGAGCTGTTTTTT
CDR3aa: CASSWAAGLSAGELFF

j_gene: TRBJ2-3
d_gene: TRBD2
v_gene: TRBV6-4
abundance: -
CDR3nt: TGTGCCAGCAGTGCGACTAGCGGGGGAGCAGATACGCAGTATTTT
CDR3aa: CASSATSGGADTQYF

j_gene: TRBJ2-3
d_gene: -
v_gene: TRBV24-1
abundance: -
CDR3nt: TGTGCCACCAGTGATTTGACTAGTCTAGATACGCAGTATTTT
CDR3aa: CATSDLTSLDTQYF

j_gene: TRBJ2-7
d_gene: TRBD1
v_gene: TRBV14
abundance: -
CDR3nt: TGTGCCAGCAGCCAAGTAAACCGGGACAGGCCCTACGAGCAGTACTTC
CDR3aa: CASSQVNRDRPYEQYF

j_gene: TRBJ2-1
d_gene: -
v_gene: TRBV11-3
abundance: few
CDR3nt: TGTGCCAGCAGCTTAGTCGGGATGACCCTAAATGAGCAGTTCTTC
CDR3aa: CASSLVGMTLNEQFF

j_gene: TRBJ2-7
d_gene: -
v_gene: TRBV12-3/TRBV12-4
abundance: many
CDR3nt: TGTGCCAGCAGCCCACGGGGGAGAAGCTCCTACGAGCAGTACTTC
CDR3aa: CASSPRGRSSYEQYF

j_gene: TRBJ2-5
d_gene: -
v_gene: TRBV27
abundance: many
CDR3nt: TGTGCCAGCAGCCAGGGGGCGGGAGAGGGGTGGGAGACCCAGTACTTC
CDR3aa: CASSQGAGEGWETQYF

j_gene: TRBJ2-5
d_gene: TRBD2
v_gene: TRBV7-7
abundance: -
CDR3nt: TGTGCTAGCAGCTCGAAACGGACTAGCGGGAGGCCGGGGGAGACCCAGTACTTC
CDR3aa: CASSSKRTSGRPGETQYF

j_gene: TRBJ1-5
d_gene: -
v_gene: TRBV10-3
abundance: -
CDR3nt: TGTGCCATCAGCACAGGGTCTGGGGATCAGCCCCAGCATTTT
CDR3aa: CAISTGSGDQPQHF

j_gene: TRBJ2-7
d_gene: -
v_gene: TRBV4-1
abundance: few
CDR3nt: TGCGCCAGCAACCTCAGGGTCGGCAGGTCCTACGAGCAGTACTTC
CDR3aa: CASNLRVGRSYEQYF

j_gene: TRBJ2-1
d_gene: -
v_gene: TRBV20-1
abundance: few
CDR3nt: TGCAGTGCTAGTCACGAGGTCTCCTACAATGAGCAGTTCTTC
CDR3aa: CSASHEVSYNEQFF

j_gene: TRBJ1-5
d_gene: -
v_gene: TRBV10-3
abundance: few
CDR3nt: TGTGCCATCAGTACAGGGACCTATAGCAATCAGCCCCAGCATTTT
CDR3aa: CAISTGTYSNQPQHF

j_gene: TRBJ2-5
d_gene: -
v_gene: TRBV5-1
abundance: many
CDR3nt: TGTGCCAGCAGCTTACAAGAGACCCAGTACTTC
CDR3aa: CASSLQETQYF

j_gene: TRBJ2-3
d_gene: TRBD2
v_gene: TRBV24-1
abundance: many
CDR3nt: TGTGCCACCAGTGAGTCAGTGGGAGGGCCGCAGTATTTT
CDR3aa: CATSESVGGPQYF

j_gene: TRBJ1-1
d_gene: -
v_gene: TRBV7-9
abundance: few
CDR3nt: TGTGCCAGCAGCCTCCTAGGGGGGAGAAGGAACACTGAAGCTTTCTTT
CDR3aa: CASSLLGGRRNTEAFF

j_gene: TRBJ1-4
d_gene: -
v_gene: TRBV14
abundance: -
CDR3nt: TGTGCCAGCAGCCAATGGGAAAAACTGTTTTTT
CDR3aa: CASSQWEKLFF

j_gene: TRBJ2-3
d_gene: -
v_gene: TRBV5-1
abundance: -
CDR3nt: TGCGCCAGCAGCCCAAGGACAGTGACCACAGATACGCAGTATTTT
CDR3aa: CASSPRTVTTDTQYF

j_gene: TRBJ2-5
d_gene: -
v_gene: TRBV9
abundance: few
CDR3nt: TGTGCCAGCAGCGTAGCTCAGGCCGGAGAGACCCAGTACTTC
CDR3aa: CASSVAQAGETQYF

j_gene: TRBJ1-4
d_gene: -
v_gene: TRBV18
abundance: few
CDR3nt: TGTGCCAGCTCATTCGTGGGGGGCGAAAAACTGTTTTTT
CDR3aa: CASSFVGGEKLFF

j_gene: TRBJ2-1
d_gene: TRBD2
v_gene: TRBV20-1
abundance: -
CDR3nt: TGCAGTGCTAGACAACCTAGCGGGAGGGCCAGTAATGAGCAGTTCTTC
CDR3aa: CSARQPSGRASNEQFF

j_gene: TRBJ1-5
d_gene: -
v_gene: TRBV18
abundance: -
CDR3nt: TGTGCCAGCTCACCCTCGACAGGCCTTATGAATAAGCCCCAGCATTTT
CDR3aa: CASSPSTGLMNKPQHF

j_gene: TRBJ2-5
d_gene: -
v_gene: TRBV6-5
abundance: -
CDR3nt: TGTGCCAGCGCCTCCGAGGGAAGGAAGACCCAGTACTTC
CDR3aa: CASASEGRKTQYF

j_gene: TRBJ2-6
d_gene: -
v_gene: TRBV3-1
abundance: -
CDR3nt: TGTGCCAGCACCCAAGGGGCCGTCCTGACTTTC
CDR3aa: CASTQGAVLTF